This T cell receptor (beta chain) was profiled in a study of T-cell reconstitution after alpha-beta-depleted transplantation in children (TCRdb year 2016). Concerning the study at large: Using TCR repertoire profiling, the study followed T-cell immune reconstitution in a quantitative way in children after TCRalphabeta/CD19-depleted allogeneic hematopoietic cell transplantation. Study-wide findings and limitations: In some patients, the high TCRbeta diversity seen at day 60 was put down to recipient T cells and intrathymic progenitors that had survived conditioning. The frequencies of hyperexpanded clones fell over the following months, and after one year, T-cell counts and TCRbeta diversity were mostly attributed to newly produced T cells. The apparently early alphabetaT-cell count recovery about two months after transplant was reportedly dependent on only several hundred rapidly expanded clones derived from non-depleted graft cells.

The treatment or condition tag for this specimen amounts to: allogeneic hematopoietic cell transplantation with graft depleted of TCRalphabeta T cells and CD19 B cells. TCRalphabeta/CD19-depleted allogeneic hematopoietic cell grafts were given to the transplant recipients, all of whom were children. This clonotype showed up just a few times. Its antigen is still unknown. At one end the junction does not follow the germline gene, possibly because of a read error. Libraries were constructed by PCR. This sample was sequenced with an Illumina HiSeq 2500. To normalize quantification of the TCRbeta repertoire, the TCR libraries were built with molecular barcoding that relied on unique molecular identifiers. The raw public data were reprocessed by TCRdb itself: fastp quality trimming at Q25, MiXCR clonotype calling, in-frame beta chains only. Merged by CDR3 protein, the rows form single entries marked with the most common genes and DNA. This sample lists fewer than 1 million distinct CDR3 sequences; 15% to 20% were detected once. Of the sample, just under 5% is held by the ten largest clones.

The CDR1 and CDR2 encoded by the germline V gene (reference sequence) are LNHNV and YYDKDF. From the cysteine up to the phenylalanine, the CDR3 has a length of 16 residues. CDR3 DNA only is kept here, 48 bases in frame from base 1. Sequenced material: PBMCs, mostly from graft donor cells, taken 360 days after TCRalphabeta/CD19-depleted stem cell transplant. The sequence came from a male patient aged 10-17 years who had a stem cell transplant for acute lymphoblastic leukemia, so the T cells may come from the graft donor. This chain joins TRBV15 to TRBJ2-5; no D segment can be confidently identified. DNA sequence: TGTGCCACCAGCAGAGATTGGGCAGGCGGCCAAGGGACCCAGTACTTC. Its amino acids are CATSRDWAGGQGTQYF.